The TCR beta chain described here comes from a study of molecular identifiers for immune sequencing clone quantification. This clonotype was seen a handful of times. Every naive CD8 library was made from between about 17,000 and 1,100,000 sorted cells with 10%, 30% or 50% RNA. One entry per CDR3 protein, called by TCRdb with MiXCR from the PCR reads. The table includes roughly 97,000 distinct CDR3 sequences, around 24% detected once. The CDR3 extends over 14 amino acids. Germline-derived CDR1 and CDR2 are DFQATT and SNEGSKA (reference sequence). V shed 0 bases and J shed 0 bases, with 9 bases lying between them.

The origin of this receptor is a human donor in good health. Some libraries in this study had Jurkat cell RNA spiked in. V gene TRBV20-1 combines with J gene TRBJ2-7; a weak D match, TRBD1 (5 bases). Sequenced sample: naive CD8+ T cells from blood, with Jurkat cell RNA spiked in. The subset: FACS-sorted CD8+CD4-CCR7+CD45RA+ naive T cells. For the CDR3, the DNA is TGCAGTGCTAGAGATCAGGGTAACTCCTACGAGCAGTACTTC. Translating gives CSARDQGNSYEQYF.